This T cell receptor beta chain was found in a study of T cell repertoires in cytomegalovirus infection. The wider study: CMV infection together with matching HLA type was indicated by public TCR beta signatures.

Study-level points and caveats: Frequencies of public TCR beta families were cumulated, and this identified carriers of CMV plus the relevant HLA.

MiXCR, run by TCRdb on the reads, gives a single entry per CDR3 protein. The data show under 500,000 distinct CDR3 sequences, about 42% seen once. Comment on this clonotype: Its target is not known.

This clonotype originated in a human donor in good health (CMV status not recorded). Some clones in this sample may be carry-over from other donors' samples. The material sequenced was cultured PBMCs, taken from culture after CMV antigen stimulation.

The CDR3 protein is CASSFGLSSYEQYF. The CDR3 nucleotides are TGTGCCAGCAGCTTCGGACTCTCCTCCTACGAGCAGTACTTC. The chain joins TRBV28 to TRBJ2-7, with TRBD2 as a possible D gene (5 bases). The CDR3 extends over 14 amino acids. V was clipped by 6 bases and J by 0 bases, with 12 bases between them. In germline, CDR1 is MDHEN, CDR2 SYDVKM.